This entry lists 23 T cell receptor beta chains sequenced from one sample in a study of Ad26.COV2.S vaccination and SARS-CoV-2 variants. Sequencing used immunoSEQ multiplex PCR; TCRdb keeps in-frame clones, though not all of them. The sample has about 350,000 clones; around 88% are singletons. Treatment defined: over 15 received Ad26.COV2.S at low or high dose, single or two shots; roughly five received placebo; per-sample allocation not given. Samples analyzed were those drawn on day 63 after the first vaccine or placebo injection. The input for sequencing was peripheral blood, taken in a trial of Ad26.COV2.S vaccine versus placebo. The origin of the receptors is a person aged 18-65 years who received the Ad26.COV2.S COVID-19 vaccine or a placebo.

The gene calls are TRBV7-2 and TRBJ1-1; TRBD1 agrees at 7 bases. Per germline, CDR1 SGHTA and CDR2 FQGNSA. V dropped 1 base and J dropped 2; count of bases not matched to a gene: 4. There are 15 residues in the CDR3. CDR3 region: CASSLEGTVNTEAFF. The CDR3 nucleotides are TGTGCCAGCAGCTTAGAAGGGACAGTTAACACTGAAGCTTTCTTT.

Here the CDR3 DNA reads TGTGCCAGCAGCGTACGACTAGCGGGGGGCTCCTACGAGCAGTACTTC. Translation: CASSVRLAGGSYEQYF. The gene calls are TRBV11-1 and TRBJ2-7, with TRBD2 identical over 13 bases. From germline, CDR1 is SGHAT and CDR2 FQDESV (reference sequence). V shed 5 bases and J 0 bases; nucleotides not matched to a gene: 4. The CDR3 has 16 amino acids.

This clone was seen many times. This CDR3 is CSVGTTAGETQYF. The CDR3 DNA sequence: TGCAGCGTGGGGACTACCGCGGGGGAGACCCAGTACTTC. This chain joins TRBV29-1 and TRBJ2-5, with TRBD2 matching over 7 bases. Per germline, CDR1 SQVTM and CDR2 ANQGSEA. The V gene end was trimmed by 6 bases and the J gene end by 5 bases; junction bases not matched to a gene: 9. This CDR3 region has 13 residues.

The gene calls are TRBV5-8 and TRBJ1-5, with D tentatively TRBD1 (5 bases). The germline V and J ends were trimmed by 4 bases and 4 bases, with 18 bases remaining between them. The germline V gene has CDR1 SGHTS and CDR2 YDEGEE. The CDR3 is made up of 16 amino acids. The CDR3 DNA follows: TGTGCCAGCAGCCCACTGAGGACATTGATAAATCAGCCCCAGCATTTT. The encoded protein is CASSPLRTLINQPQHF.

The genes are TRBV6-5 and TRBJ2-7, with 10 bases identical to TRBD2. CDR3 length: 12 amino acids. The germline V gene has CDR1 MNHEY and CDR2 SVGAGI. The V segment lost 3 bases and the J segment 7 bases; nucleotides outside the gene matches: 0. CDR3 in amino acids: CASSYSGREQYF. Written as DNA, the CDR3 is TGTGCCAGCAGTTATAGCGGGAGGGAGCAGTACTTC.

The chain is built from TRBV24-1 and TRBJ2-2; TRBD2 might be the D (5 bases). Trimming took 7 bases from V and 5 from J, leaving 13 bases between them. CDR3 size: 14 residues. CDR1 and CDR2 from the germline V gene are KGHDR and SFDVKD. This CDR3 is CATRRASGTGELFF. The CDR3 region has the DNA TGTGCCACCAGAAGGGCCAGCGGTACCGGGGAGCTGTTTTTT.

This clone was recorded at least ten times. The chain employs TRBV28 and TRBJ2-1, with 10 bases identical to TRBD2. Looked up from germline, CDR1 is MDHEN and CDR2 is SYDVKM. This CDR3 region has 18 residues. The V gene end was trimmed by 4 bases and the J gene end by 3 bases; junction bases not matched to a gene: 12. The DNA for the CDR3 is TGTGCCAGCAGTTCCCTAGGGCGACTAGCGGGCTTCTACAATGAGCAGTTCTTC. It specifies CASSSLGRLAGFYNEQFF. Variable domain in full (rest from reference TRBV28 and TRBJ2-1): DVKVTQSSRYLVKRTGEKVFLECVQDMDHENMFWYRQDPGLGLRLIYFSYDVKMKEKGDIPEGYSVSREKKERFSLILESASTNQTSMYLCASSSLGRLAGFYNEQFFGPGTRLTVL.

J is TRBJ2-7 and V is TRBV12-3 or TRBV12-4; D is possibly TRBD1 (6 bases). Trimming shortened V by 6 bases and J by 5 bases, and 11 bases separated the two germline ends. The CDR3 runs 12 residues. The CDR3 loop reads CASSPQGNEQYF. The CDR3 nucleotides are TGTGCCAGCAGCCCACAGGGCAACGAGCAGTACTTC.

This chain uses TRBV28 with TRBJ1-1; D gene ambiguous. This CDR3 comprises 15 residues. Germline V gene sequence: CDR1 MDHEN, CDR2 SYDVKM. Trimming pared 5 bases from V and 3 bases from J, leaving 16 bases between. The CDR3 DNA is TGTGCCAGCAGTGATTACGGGGAATGGGACACTGAAGCTTTCTTT. It codes for CASSDYGEWDTEAFF.

This clone was picked up a small number of times. The genes are TRBV6-4 and TRBJ1-2; D gene unclear. V shed 4 bases and J shed 4 bases, with 10 bases lying between them. Germline V gene lookup returns CDR1 MRHNA and CDR2 SNTAGT. The CDR3 consists of 13 residues. The CDR3 is CASSVGSGYGYTF. CDR3 in DNA: TGTGCCAGCAGTGTCGGTAGTGGCTATGGCTACACCTTC.

The V and J genes are TRBV7-2 and TRBJ2-1, with 8 bases matching TRBD2. Germline CDR1 reads SGHTA; CDR2 reads FQGNSA. V was clipped by 3 bases and J by 9 bases; unmatched bases: 10. This CDR3 has 15 amino acids. CDR3 in amino acids: CASSFSGRQKGEQFF. CDR3 DNA: TGTGCCAGCAGCTTCAGCGGGAGACAAAAAGGTGAGCAGTTCTTC.

V gene TRBV5-1 combines with J gene TRBJ1-4, with D maybe TRBD1 (5 bases). V gave up 3 bases and J gave up 8 bases, with 11 bases separating them. Germline V gives CDR1 SGHRS, CDR2 YFSETQ. The CDR3 is made up of 13 amino acids. The CDR3 region has the DNA TGCGCCAGCAGCTGGGACGTTAAAGAAAAACTGTTTTTT. Its protein is CASSWDVKEKLFF.

J is TRBJ2-2 and V is TRBV9; 15 positions agree with TRBD2. CDR1 is SGDLS and CDR2 is YYNGEE in the germline V gene. This CDR3 is built from 18 residues. V dropped 2 bases and J dropped 7; count of bases not matched to a gene: 9. CDR3 loop: CASSVRTSGRANDGELFF. The CDR3 bases are TGTGCCAGCAGCGTCCGGACTAGCGGGAGGGCCAACGACGGGGAGCTGTTTTTT.

The rearrangement joins TRBV5-6 to TRBJ1-3; D gene unclear. The CDR3 extends over 14 amino acids. Per germline, CDR1 SGHDT and CDR2 YYEEEE. With 2 bases removed from V and 0 bases from J, the gap between germline ends came to 6 bases. The CDR3 region has the DNA TGTGCCAGCAGCTTCGGACGCTCTGGAAACACCATATATTTT. Translated, it gives CASSFGRSGNTIYF.

This chain joins TRBV7-9 and TRBJ1-5; 7 positions agree with TRBD1. Unmatched junction bases numbered 4, after V lost 5 bases and J lost 3 bases. Germline loops: CDR1 SEHNR, CDR2 FQNEAQ (reference sequence). This CDR3 region has 14 residues. CDR3 DNA: TGTGCCAGCAGCCGGGACAGCCCCAATCAGCCCCAGCATTTT. This gives the protein CASSRDSPNQPQHF.

The chain is built from TRBV2 and TRBJ2-2, with a possible D match to TRBD2 (6 bases). The CDR3 has 13 residues. The V end lost 8 bases, the J end lost 5 bases, and 12 bases lay between the germline ends. Germline V gene sequence: CDR1 SNHLY, CDR2 FYNNEI. Here the CDR3 reads CASGGWRTGELFF. The DNA for the CDR3 is TGTGCCAGCGGGGGGTGGAGGACCGGGGAGCTGTTTTTT.

In nucleotides, the CDR3 is TGCGCCAGCAGCTTGGAGTCTACTAGCGGGAGCAGAACCGGGGAGCTGTTTTTT. This encodes CASSLESTSGSRTGELFF. The chain uses TRBV5-1 and TRBJ2-2; TRBD2 matches 11 bases. This CDR3 has 18 residues. Germline CDR1 reads SGHRS; CDR2 reads YFSETQ. J gave up 5 bases and V 0 bases, and 9 bases lay outside the gene matches.

The chain recombines TRBV24-1 with TRBJ2-1, with 10 nucleotides matching TRBD2. The junction had 8 bases not matched to a gene; V was cut back by 3 bases and J by 7 bases. This CDR3 region has 16 residues. In germline, CDR1 is KGHDR, CDR2 SFDVKD. The CDR3 DNA follows: TGTGCCACCAGTGATGTTAGCGGGAGGAGGCAGAATGAGCAGTTCTTC. It specifies CATSDVSGRRQNEQFF.

The chain links TRBV28 to TRBJ1-2, with a possible D match to TRBD1 (6 bases). Per germline, CDR1 MDHEN and CDR2 SYDVKM. The CDR3 consists of 13 residues. The germline V and J ends were trimmed by 3 bases and 6 bases, with 11 bases remaining between them. CDR3 coding DNA: TGTGCCAGCAGTTTTCGCAGGGGTCATGGCTACACCTTC. Its protein product is CASSFRRGHGYTF.

The chain combines TRBV23-1 with TRBJ2-7, with D perhaps matching TRBD2 (6 bases). TRBV23-1 is noted as an ORF with a role that remains uncertain. CDR3 length equals 17 residues. V was clipped by 0 bases and J by 7 bases, with 22 bases between them. DNA of the CDR3: TGCGCCAGCAGTCAATCGGAGGGGAAACCCCCAGTGAGGGAGCAGTACTTC. Its translation: CASSQSEGKPPVREQYF.

This clone has a handful of counts. The CDR3 region is CASSGVPGQGWDEKLFF. The CDR3 nucleotides are TGTGCCAGCAGTGGGGTCCCGGGACAGGGATGGGATGAAAAACTGTTTTTT. The V and J genes are TRBV25-1 and TRBJ1-4, with 9 bases fitting TRBD1. The ends lost 4 bases at V and 6 bases at J; junction bases unmatched: 12. Germline V gives CDR1 MGHDK, CDR2 SYGVNS. The CDR3 length is 17 residues.

The chain recombines TRBV9 with TRBJ2-1; no clear D. CDR3 length equals 15 residues. Germline CDR1 is SGDLS and CDR2 is YYNGEE. Between the trimmed V and J ends, which lost 0 bases and 1 base, there was a span of 8 bases. The CDR3 sequence is CASSVEGISYNEQFF. CDR3 nucleotide sequence: TGTGCCAGCAGCGTAGAAGGAATTTCCTACAATGAGCAGTTCTTC. Using reference TRBV9 and TRBJ2-1 for the parts outside the CDR3, the full variable domain is DSGVTQTPKHLITATGQRVTLRCSPRSGDLSVYWYQQSLDQGLQFLIQYYNGEERAKGNILERFSAQQFPDLHSELNLSSLELGDSALYFCASSVEGISYNEQFFGPGTRLTVL.

The chain is built from TRBV5-1 and TRBJ1-6; 10 nucleotides agree with TRBD1. Trimming took 2 bases from V and 1 from J; bases not matched to a gene: 3. The CDR3 is made up of 17 amino acids. CDR1 and CDR2 (germline): SGHRS, YFSETQ. This CDR3 reads CASSLGDRGSYNSPLHF. The DNA of the CDR3 is TGCGCCAGCAGCTTAGGGGACAGGGGATCCTATAATTCACCCCTCCACTTT.